This T cell receptor (beta chain) was observed in a study of blood T cell repertoires in COVID-19. Losses at the gene ends were 4 bases for V and 4 bases for J; bases not matched to a gene: 1. Looked up from germline, CDR1 is SGHRS and CDR2 is YFSETQ. The CDR3 is made up of 12 amino acids. Produced via immunoSEQ multiplex PCR; TCRdb's table is partial and in-frame only. The sample yields some 200,000 clones, more than 80% seen once. V usage is TRBV5-1 and J usage is TRBJ2-5; 7 nucleotides match TRBD1. The clonotype originates from an elderly woman with COVID-19, enrolled during active disease. The sample consisted of peripheral blood. The chain's CDR3 is CASSNRGETQYF. The CDR3 nucleotides read TGCGCCAGCAGCAACAGGGGAGAGACCCAGTACTTC.